The text below deals with one TCR beta chain. What it binds is unknown. Measured with immunoSEQ multiplex PCR; TCRdb has only the in-frame clones, and not every one. This table has about 60,000 clones, 70% to 85% appearing once. The sample belongs to a study of radiotherapy plus CTLA-4 blockade in lung cancer. Patients in the study, people with chemo-refractory metastatic non-small-cell lung cancer, received focal radiation plus ipilimumab CTLA-4 blockade. Germline lookup yields CDR1 SGDLS and CDR2 YYNGEE. V shed 0 bases and J shed 10 bases, with 7 bases lying between them. The CDR3 totals 12 residues. Regarding the study as a whole: Tumor-origin TCR clones grew in blood after radiotherapy plus ipilimumab. With interferon-beta, early dynamics of blood T cell clones were reported to best predict response.

The rearrangement links TRBV9 to TRBJ1-4; D gene ambiguous. The receptor's source is a human donor with non-small cell lung cancer who had a partial response to radiotherapy plus ipilimumab. This specimen was peripheral blood, taken from a patient treated with radiotherapy plus ipilimumab. The CDR3 DNA follows: TGTGCCAGCAGCGTAGGTACGGGAAAACTGTTTTTT. Its translation is CASSVGTGKLFF.